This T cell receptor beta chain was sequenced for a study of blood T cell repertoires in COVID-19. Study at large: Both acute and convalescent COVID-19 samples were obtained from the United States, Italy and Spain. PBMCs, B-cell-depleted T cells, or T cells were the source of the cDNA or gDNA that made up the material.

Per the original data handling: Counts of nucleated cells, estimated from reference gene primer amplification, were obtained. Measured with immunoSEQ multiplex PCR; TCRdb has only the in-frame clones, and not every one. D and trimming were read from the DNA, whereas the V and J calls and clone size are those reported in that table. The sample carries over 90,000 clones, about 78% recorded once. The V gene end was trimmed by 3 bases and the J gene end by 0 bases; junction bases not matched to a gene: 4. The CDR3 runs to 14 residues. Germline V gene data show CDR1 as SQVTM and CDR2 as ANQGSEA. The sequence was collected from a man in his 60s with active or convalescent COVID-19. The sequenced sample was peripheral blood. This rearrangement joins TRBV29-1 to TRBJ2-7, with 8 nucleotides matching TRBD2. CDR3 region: CSVESGTSSYEQYF. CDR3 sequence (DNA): TGCAGCGTTGAGTCGGGGACTAGCTCCTACGAGCAGTACTTC.